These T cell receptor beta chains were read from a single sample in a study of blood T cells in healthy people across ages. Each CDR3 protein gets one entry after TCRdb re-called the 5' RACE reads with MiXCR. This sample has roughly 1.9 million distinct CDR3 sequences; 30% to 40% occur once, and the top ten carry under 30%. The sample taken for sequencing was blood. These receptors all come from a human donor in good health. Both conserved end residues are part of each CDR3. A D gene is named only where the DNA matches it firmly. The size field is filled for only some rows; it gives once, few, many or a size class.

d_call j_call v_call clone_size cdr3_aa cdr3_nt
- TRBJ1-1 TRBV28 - CASKKEVNTEAFF TGTGCCAGCAAAAAGGAGGTGAACACTGAAGCTTTCTTT
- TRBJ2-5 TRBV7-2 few CASSSLGGVEETQYF TGTGCCAGCAGCTCCTTGGGGGGAGTGGAAGAGACCCAGTACTTC
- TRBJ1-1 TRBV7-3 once CASSLAPLMRYGIEAFF TGTGCCAGCAGCTTAGCCCCTTTGATGAGGTATGGAATTGAAGCTTTCTTT
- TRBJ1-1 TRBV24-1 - CATTGTNTEAFF TGTGCCACCACCGGGACGAACACTGAAGCTTTCTTT
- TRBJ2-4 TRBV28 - CASSFGHNYERYF TGTGCCAGCAGTTTTGGACATAACTACGAGCGGTACTTC
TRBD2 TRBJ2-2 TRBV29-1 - CSVESGGANTGELFF TGCAGCGTTGAGAGCGGGGGGGCAAACACCGGGGAGCTGTTTTTT
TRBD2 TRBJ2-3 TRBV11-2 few CASSRASGGDTQYF TGTGCCAGCAGCAGGGCTAGCGGGGGAGATACGCAGTATTTT
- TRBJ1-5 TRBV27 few CASSPYGRDTRLNQPQHF TGTGCCAGCAGTCCATACGGTCGGGACACGAGACTTAATCAGCCCCAGCATTTT
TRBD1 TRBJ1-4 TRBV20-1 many CSASGTGREKLFF TGCAGTGCTTCCGGGACAGGGCGTGAAAAACTGTTTTTT
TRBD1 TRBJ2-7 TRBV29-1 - CSVGTGQNEQYF TGCAGCGTCGGGACAGGGCAAAACGAGCAGTACTTC
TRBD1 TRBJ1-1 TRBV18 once CASSPGTGFYTEAFF TGTGCCAGCTCACCCGGGACAGGGTTTTACACTGAAGCTTTCTTT
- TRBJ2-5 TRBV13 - CASSSGAPETQYF TGTGCCAGCAGCTCCGGCGCCCCAGAGACCCAGTACTTC
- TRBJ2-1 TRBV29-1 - CSVDRGQTNEQFF TGCAGCGTTGACCGGGGGCAGACCAATGAGCAGTTCTTC
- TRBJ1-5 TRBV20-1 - CSARPPGAGNQPQHF TGCAGTGCTAGACCCCCGGGGGCAGGGAATCAGCCCCAGCATTTT
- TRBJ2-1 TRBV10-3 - CAISDSGAYNEQFF TGTGCCATCAGTGATTCGGGGGCCTACAATGAGCAGTTCTTC
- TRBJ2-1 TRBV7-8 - CASSTGYGYNEQFF TGTGCCAGCAGCACAGGGTACGGGTACAATGAGCAGTTCTTC
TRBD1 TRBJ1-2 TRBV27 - CASSPGTGSVYGYTF TGTGCCAGCAGTCCCGGGACAGGATCGGTTTATGGCTACACCTTC
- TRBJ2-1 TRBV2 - CASSVSGQDEQFF TGTGCCAGCAGTGTTTCTGGGCAGGATGAGCAGTTCTTC
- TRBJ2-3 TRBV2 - CATRAGSGLSGDTQYF TGTGCCACAAGGGCAGGATCAGGACTATCTGGAGATACGCAGTATTTT
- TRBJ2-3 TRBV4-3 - CASSLTTGENTDTQYF TGCGCCAGCAGCCTCACAACGGGGGAGAACACAGATACGCAGTATTTT
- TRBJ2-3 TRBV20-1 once CSDQDLQYF TGCAGCGACCAGGATCTGCAGTATTTT
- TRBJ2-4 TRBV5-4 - CASSLEQGGNIQYF TGTGCCAGCAGCTTGGAACAGGGAGGAAACATTCAGTACTTC
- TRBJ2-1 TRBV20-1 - CSAVGPAGSYNEQFF TGCAGTGCGGTTGGTCCGGCGGGGTCCTACAATGAGCAGTTCTTC